The entry that follows covers one T cell receptor beta chain sequence. Its antigen is currently unknown. The data were obtained in a study of shared clonotypes between healthy human individuals. General study points: Relative to clonotypes present in all four donors, those not shared had lower generation probabilities. Clonotypes that were shared across a handful of donors made up roughly 5% of naive CD4 clonotypes.

Trimming took 6 bases from V and 4 from J; bases not matched to a gene: 2. The CDR3 runs to 13 residues. The germline gives CDR1 WSHSY, CDR2 SAAADI. The naive CD8 fraction comprised CD45RO-negative cells positively selected for CCR7 and excluded terminally differentiated effector memory CD45RA+ cells. The assay was immunoSEQ multiplex PCR, and TCRdb's table has in-frame clones only and misses some. The table includes millions of clones, less than 95% detected once. The rearrangement uses TRBV10-2 and TRBJ1-5, with 8 bases matching TRBD1. The origin of this receptor is a man aged 18 to 35 in good health. The sample was naive CD8+ T cells sorted from blood. The CDR3, as DNA: TGCGCCAGCAGGGGGGACAGGAATCAGCCCCAGCATTTT. Translation gives CASRGDRNQPQHF.